Sequencing of this T cell receptor (beta chain) was carried out in a study of blood T cells in healthy people across ages. Turning to the study itself: Capturing about one barcoded beta molecule per two T cells was achieved by template switching.

The germline gives CDR1 SGHDT, CDR2 YYEEEE. V lost 0 bases to trimming and J lost 4 bases, with 11 bases between them. The CDR3 has 15 amino acids. This clonotype showed up just a few times. Its antigen remains unidentified. General study results and limits: CMV status of donors was not determined, possibly confounding expanded clonotype changes. TCR beta diversity per million T cells fell roughly linearly with age.

Combining a sample-barcoded 5' primer with a J-beta primer mix, a second PCR ran for roughly 7 to 11 cycles. From the 5' RACE reads, TCRdb called clonotypes with MiXCR, one entry per CDR3 protein. The sample contains 850,000 to 1,100,000 distinct CDR3 sequences, more than 30% of which appear only once. The clonotype comes from a man between 18 and 29 years old in good health. The rearrangement links TRBV5-6 to TRBJ1-5; D is unresolved. Sequencing was performed on blood. The CDR3 protein is CASSLEGQANQPQHF. The CDR3 DNA follows: TGTGCCAGCAGCTTGGAGGGTCAGGCTAATCAGCCCCAGCATTTT.